This T cell receptor beta chain was sequenced during a study of blood T cells in healthy people across ages. The V and J ends lost 5 bases and 5 bases, in that order; junction bases with no gene match: 2. The CDR3 has 13 amino acids. From germline, CDR1 is SSHAT and CDR2 FNYEAQ (reference sequence). Through a sample-barcoded 5' primer and a J-beta primer mix, a second PCR was run for roughly 6 to 11 cycles. Each cDNA molecule was tagged by a template-switch adaptor that had 12 random nucleotides. Each CDR3 protein is one row after TCRdb ran MiXCR on the 5' RACE reads. Of 650,000 to 800,000 distinct CDR3 sequences in the sample, under 45% are singletons; the top ten hold roughly a fifth. Every sample had a minimum of 7 million PBMCs isolated. Regarding this clonotype: Its antigen remains unknown.

General study points: Whereas aged donors had fewer naive CD4+ cells, long-lived donors had more of them and higher diversity. A roughly linear fall in TCR beta diversity per million T cells was seen with increasing age.

The sequence was obtained from a man in his 60s in good health. Material: blood. This sequence joins TRBV7-7 and TRBJ2-2, with TRBD1 matching 7 bases. The CDR3 bases are TGTGCCAGCAGCATGACAGGGACCGGGGAGCTGTTTTTT. As protein: CASSMTGTGELFF.